The present entry profiles one T cell receptor beta chain with its context. This entry is derived from a study of blood T cell repertoires in COVID-19. Trimming took 5 bases from V and 5 from J, leaving 13 bases between them. This CDR3 contains 14 residues. Looked up from germline, CDR1 is MNHEY and CDR2 is SMNVEV (reference sequence). The protocol was immunoSEQ multiplex PCR, while the TCRdb copy is restricted to in-frame clones and leaves out a portion. The sample yields 150,000 to 200,000 clones, 76% seen once. The sequenced sample consisted of PBMCs or T cells enriched from blood (not recorded which). The TCR sequence derives from a woman in her forties or fifties with acute COVID-19. The J gene is TRBJ1-5, the V gene TRBV27; a weak D match, TRBD1 (5 bases). CDR3 nucleotide sequence: TGTGCCAGCAGTCCAGGGTCGGTCGATCAGCCCCAGCATTTT. It is translated as CASSPGSVDQPQHF.